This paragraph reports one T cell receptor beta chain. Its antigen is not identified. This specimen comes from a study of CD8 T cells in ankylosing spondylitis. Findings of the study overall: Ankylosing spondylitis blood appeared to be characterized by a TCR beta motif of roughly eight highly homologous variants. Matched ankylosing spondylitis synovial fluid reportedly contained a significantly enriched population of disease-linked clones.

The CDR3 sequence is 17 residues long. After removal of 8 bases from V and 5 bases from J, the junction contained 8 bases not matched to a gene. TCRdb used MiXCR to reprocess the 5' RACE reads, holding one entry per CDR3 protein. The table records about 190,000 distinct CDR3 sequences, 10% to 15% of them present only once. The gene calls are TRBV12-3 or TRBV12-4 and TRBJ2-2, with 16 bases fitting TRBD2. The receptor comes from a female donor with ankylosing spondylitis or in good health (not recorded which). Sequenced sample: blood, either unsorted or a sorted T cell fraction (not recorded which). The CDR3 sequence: CASEGLAGGPGTGELFF. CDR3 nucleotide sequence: TGTGCCAGCGAGGGACTAGCGGGAGGGCCGGGAACCGGGGAGCTGTTTTTT.